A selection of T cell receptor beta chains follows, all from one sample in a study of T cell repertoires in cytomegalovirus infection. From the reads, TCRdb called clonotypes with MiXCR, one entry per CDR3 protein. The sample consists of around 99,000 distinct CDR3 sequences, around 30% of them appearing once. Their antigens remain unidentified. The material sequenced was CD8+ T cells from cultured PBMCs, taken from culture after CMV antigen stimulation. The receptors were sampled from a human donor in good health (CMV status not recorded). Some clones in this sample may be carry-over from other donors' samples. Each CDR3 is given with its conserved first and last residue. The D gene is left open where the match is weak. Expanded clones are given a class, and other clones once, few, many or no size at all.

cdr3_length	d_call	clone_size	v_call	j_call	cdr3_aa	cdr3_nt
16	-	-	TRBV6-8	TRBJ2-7	CASSYRQAGNPYEQYF	TGTGCCAGCAGTTACAGGCAGGCGGGGAATCCCTACGAGCAGTACTTC
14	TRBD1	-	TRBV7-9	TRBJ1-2	CASSRDRVNYGYTF	TGTGCCAGCAGCCGGGACAGGGTGAACTATGGCTACACCTTC
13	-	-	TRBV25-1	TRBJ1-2	CASSEQQSYGYTF	TGTGCCAGCAGTGAACAACAGAGCTATGGCTACACCTTC
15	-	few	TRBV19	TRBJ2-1	CASKELFSSYNEQFF	TGTGCCAGTAAGGAGCTATTCAGCTCCTACAATGAGCAGTTCTTC
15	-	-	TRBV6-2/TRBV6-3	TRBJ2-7	CASSYTRDWTYEQYF	TGTGCCAGCAGTTACACCAGGGACTGGACCTACGAGCAGTACTTC
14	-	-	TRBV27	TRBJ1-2	CASSLDRSNYGYTF	TGTGCCAGCAGCTTAGACAGGTCTAACTATGGCTACACCTTC
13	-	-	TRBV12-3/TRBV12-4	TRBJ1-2	CASSTMRVYGYTF	TGTGCCAGCAGTACCATGCGGGTCTATGGCTACACCTTC
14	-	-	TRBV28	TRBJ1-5	CASSLRGLYQPQHF	TGTGCCAGCAGTTTAAGGGGACTCTATCAGCCCCAGCATTTT
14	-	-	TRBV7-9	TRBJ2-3	CASSLVAGADTQYF	TGTGCCAGCAGCTTAGTGGCAGGGGCAGATACGCAGTATTTT
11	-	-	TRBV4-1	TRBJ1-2	CASSRPGSYTF	TGCGCCAGCAGCCGACCGGGTAGCTACACCTTC
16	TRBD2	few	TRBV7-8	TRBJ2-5	CASTLGGGGAQETQYF	TGTGCCAGCACCCTTGGGGGCGGGGGGGCACAAGAGACCCAGTACTTC
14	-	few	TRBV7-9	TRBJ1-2	CASSPGPLLGGYTF	TGTGCCAGCAGCCCCGGGCCCCTCCTCGGAGGCTACACCTTC
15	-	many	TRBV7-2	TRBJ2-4	CASSLDGSTGLVQYF	TGTGCCAGCAGCTTAGATGGGTCGACAGGCCTAGTTCAGTACTTC
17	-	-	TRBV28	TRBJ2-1	CASSFYLLAEVYNEQFF	TGTGCCAGCAGTTTTTATTTGCTAGCAGAAGTTTACAATGAGCAGTTCTTC
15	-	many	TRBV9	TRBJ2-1	CASSVRANPQGEQFF	TGTGCCAGCAGCGTCCGGGCCAACCCACAGGGTGAGCAGTTCTTC
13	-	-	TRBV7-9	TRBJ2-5	CASSYRYQETQYF	TGTGCCAGCAGCTACAGGTACCAAGAGACCCAGTACTTC
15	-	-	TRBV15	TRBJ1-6	CATSRGTVNNSPLHF	TGTGCCACCAGCAGAGGGACAGTCAATAATTCACCCCTCCACTTT
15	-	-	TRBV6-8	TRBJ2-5	CASSYGWQAQETQYF	TGTGCCAGCAGTTACGGCTGGCAGGCGCAAGAGACCCAGTACTTC
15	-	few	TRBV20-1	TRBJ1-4	CSASEVYSDDEKLFF	TGCAGTGCTAGCGAGGTCTACTCAGACGATGAAAAACTGTTTTTT
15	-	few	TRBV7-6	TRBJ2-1	CASSPLPDSLNEQFF	TGTGCCAGCAGTCCTCTCCCCGATAGCCTCAATGAGCAGTTCTTC
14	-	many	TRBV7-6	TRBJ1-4	CASSQTPLGEKLFF	TGTGCCAGCAGCCAGACACCTTTGGGGGAAAAACTGTTTTTT
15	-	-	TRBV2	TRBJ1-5	CASSDPRSTSLPQHF	TGTGCCAGCAGTGATCCCAGGAGCACTTCTCTGCCCCAGCATTTT
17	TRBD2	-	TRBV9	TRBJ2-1	CASSVDLGGGGGNEQFF	TGTGCCAGCAGCGTAGATCTCGGGGGGGGAGGCGGCAATGAGCAGTTCTTC
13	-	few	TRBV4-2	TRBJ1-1	CASSQQSGTEAFF	TGTGCCAGCAGCCAACAGTCCGGGACTGAAGCTTTCTTT
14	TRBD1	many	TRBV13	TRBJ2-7	CASSSGTGGYEQYF	TGTGCCAGCAGCTCCGGGACAGGGGGTTACGAGCAGTACTTC
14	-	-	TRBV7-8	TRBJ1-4	CASSPPRANEKLFF	TGTGCCAGCAGCCCCCCCAGGGCTAATGAAAAACTGTTTTTT
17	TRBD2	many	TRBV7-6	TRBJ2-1	CASSLRTSGGPYNEQFF	TGTGCCAGCAGCTTAAGGACTAGCGGGGGACCCTACAATGAGCAGTTCTTC
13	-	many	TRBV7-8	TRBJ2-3	CASSFEGTDTQYF	TGTGCCAGCAGCTTCGAGGGCACAGATACGCAGTATTTT
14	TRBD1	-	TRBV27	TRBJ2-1	CASRGQGRYNEQFF	TGTGCCAGCAGGGGACAGGGTCGCTACAATGAGCAGTTCTTC
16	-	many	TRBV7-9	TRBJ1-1	CASRFPAGATNTEAFF	TGTGCCAGCAGGTTCCCGGCGGGGGCTACTAACACTGAAGCTTTCTTT
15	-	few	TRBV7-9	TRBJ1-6	CASSFSEDRHSPLHF	TGTGCCAGCAGCTTCAGCGAGGACCGCCATTCACCCCTCCACTTT
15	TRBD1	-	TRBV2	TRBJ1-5	CASKGAGNSNQPQHF	TGTGCCAGCAAGGGGGCGGGGAATAGCAATCAGCCCCAGCATTTT
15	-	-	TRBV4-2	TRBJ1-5	CASSQEMTEGQPQHF	TGTGCCAGCAGCCAAGAGATGACAGAGGGACAGCCCCAGCATTTT
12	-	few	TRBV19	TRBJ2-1	CASSPGTLEQFF	TGTGCCAGTAGTCCGGGGACCCTGGAGCAGTTCTTC
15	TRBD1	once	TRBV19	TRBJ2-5	CASSTPGQGPETQYF	TGTGCCAGTAGTACCCCGGGACAGGGCCCCGAGACCCAGTACTTC
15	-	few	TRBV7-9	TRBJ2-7	CASSLGAGLSYEQYF	TGTGCCAGCAGCTTAGGTGCAGGGTTGTCCTACGAGCAGTACTTC
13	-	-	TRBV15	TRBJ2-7	CATSRDAGYEQYF	TGTGCCACCAGCAGAGATGCCGGCTACGAGCAGTACTTC
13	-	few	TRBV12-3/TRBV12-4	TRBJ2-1	CASSLDRNNEQFF	TGTGCCAGCAGTTTGGACAGAAACAATGAGCAGTTCTTC
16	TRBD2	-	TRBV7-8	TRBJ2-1	CASSLWLAGEWNEQFF	TGTGCCAGCAGCTTATGGCTAGCGGGGGAATGGAATGAGCAGTTCTTC
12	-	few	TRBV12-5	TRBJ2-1	CASADAYNEQFF	TGTGCTAGTGCTGACGCCTACAATGAGCAGTTCTTC
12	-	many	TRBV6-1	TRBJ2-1	CASMGLVDEQFF	TGTGCCAGCATGGGGCTAGTCGATGAGCAGTTCTTC
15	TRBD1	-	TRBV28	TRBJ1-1	CASSPDRGRNTEAFF	TGTGCCAGCAGTCCTGACAGGGGGCGAAACACTGAAGCTTTCTTT
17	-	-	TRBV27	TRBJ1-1	CASSSRSPSGRNTEAFF	TGTGCCAGCAGTTCCCGAAGCCCTAGCGGGAGAAACACTGAAGCTTTCTTT
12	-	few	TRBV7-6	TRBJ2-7	CASSSGPGEQYF	TGTGCCAGCAGCTCCGGCCCCGGTGAGCAGTACTTC
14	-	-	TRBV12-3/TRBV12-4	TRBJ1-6	CASTDQIYNSPLHF	TGTGCCAGCACCGACCAAATCTATAATTCACCCCTCCACTTT
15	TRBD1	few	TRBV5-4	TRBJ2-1	CASSLDRGRYNEQFF	TGTGCCAGCAGCTTGGACAGGGGCCGGTACAATGAGCAGTTCTTC
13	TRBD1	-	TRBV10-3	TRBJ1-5	CATGTGTGQPQHF	TGTGCCACGGGGACAGGGACGGGACAGCCCCAGCATTTT
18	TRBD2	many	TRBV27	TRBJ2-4	CASSFTGGVLLTKNIQYF	TGTGCCAGCAGTTTCACCGGGGGGGTTCTCTTGACCAAAAACATTCAGTACTTC
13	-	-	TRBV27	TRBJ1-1	CASSWGVSTEAFF	TGTGCCAGCAGTTGGGGGGTCAGCACTGAAGCTTTCTTT
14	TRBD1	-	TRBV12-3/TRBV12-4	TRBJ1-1	CASSKQGFNTEAFF	TGTGCCAGCAGTAAACAGGGGTTTAACACTGAAGCTTTCTTT
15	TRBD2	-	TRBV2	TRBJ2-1	CASSESGGGRDEQFF	TGTGCCAGCAGTGAATCGGGGGGGGGGCGCGATGAGCAGTTCTTC
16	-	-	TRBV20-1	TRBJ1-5	CSARDLGHPTSGPQHF	TGCAGTGCTAGAGATCTGGGACACCCTACGTCCGGGCCCCAGCATTTT
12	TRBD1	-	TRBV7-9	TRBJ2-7	CASRRQGDEQYF	TGTGCCAGCAGGAGACAGGGAGACGAGCAGTACTTC
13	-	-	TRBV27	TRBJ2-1	CASSLNGGNEQFF	TGTGCCAGCAGTTTGAACGGAGGCAATGAGCAGTTCTTC
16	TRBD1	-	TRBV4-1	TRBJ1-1	CASSQGPGQMNTEAFF	TGCGCCAGCAGCCAAGGGCCGGGACAGATGAACACTGAAGCTTTCTTT